The 27 T cell receptor beta chains below were found in one sample sequenced in a study of cytomegalovirus exposure and HLA in healthy donors. 13 Jbeta primers and 60 Vbeta primers were used for the PCR. Method: immunoSEQ multiplex PCR; TCRdb's copy keeps in-frame clones and lacks some. The sample holds under 150,000 clones, 70% to 80% seen once. The sample comprised PBMCs. All receptors come from a man aged 25-45 years in good health and CMV-seronegative.

The rearrangement joins TRBV5-4 to TRBJ2-7; TRBD1 matches 10 bases. Germline V gene data show CDR1 as SGHNT and CDR2 as YYREEE (reference sequence). The J segment lost 6 bases and the V segment lost 0 bases, leaving 3 bases of the junction unmatched. CDR3 size: 14 residues. The CDR3 region has the DNA TGTGCCAGCAGCTTGGAGGGACAGGGGTTCGAGCAGTACTTC. It encodes CASSLEGQGFEQYF.

Only one count was recorded for this clone. The chain has TRBV7-8 and TRBJ2-3; D is possibly TRBD1 (6 bases). The germline V gene has CDR1 SGHVS and CDR2 FQNEAQ. There are 15 residues in the CDR3. V lost 5 bases and J 2 bases, leaving 14 bases between the germline ends. For the CDR3, the DNA is TGTGCCAGCAGCGCCCCGCTGGGGGCCACAGATACGCAGTATTTT. This codes for CASSAPLGATDTQYF.

The V call is TRBV6-6, the J call TRBJ1-5, with D tentatively TRBD1 (6 bases). The CDR3 has 16 residues. V dropped 2 bases and J dropped 3 bases, with 14 bases sitting between them. Germline V gene data show CDR1 as MNHNY and CDR2 as SVGAGI (reference sequence). CDR3 nucleotide sequence: TGTGCCAGCAGTTACAGGGCAGGGGCGCACAATCAGCCCCAGCATTTT. Translation gives CASSYRAGAHNQPQHF.

Details on this clone: This sample also contains other DNA sequences that code for the same CDR3. This chain connects TRBV29-1 to TRBJ1-5, with D perhaps matching TRBD1 (6 bases). Trimming left V 6 bases short and J 7 bases short, with 13 bases between. This CDR3 has 12 residues. Germline V gives CDR1 SQVTM, CDR2 ANQGSEA. In nucleotides, the CDR3 is TGCAGCGTATCACAGGGAGGGCAGCCCCAGCATTTT. It specifies CSVSQGGQPQHF.

The rearrangement links TRBV6-5 to TRBJ2-1; 12 positions agree with TRBD2. Germline V CDR1 and CDR2: MNHEY, SVGAGI. V gave up 5 bases and J gave up 4 bases; unmatched junction bases: 3. This CDR3 region has 15 residues. This CDR3 reads CASSLGLAGYNEQFF. CDR3 nucleotide sequence: TGTGCCAGCAGTCTAGGACTAGCGGGATACAATGAGCAGTTCTTC.

The chain employs TRBV14 and TRBJ1-4; TRBD1 agrees at 8 bases. Unmatched junction bases numbered 4, after V lost 4 bases and J lost 6 bases. Germline CDR1 reads SGHDN; CDR2 reads FVKESK. This CDR3 is built from 14 residues. CDR3 loop: CASSLGQDYEKLFF. The DNA of the CDR3 is TGTGCCAGCAGCCTGGGACAGGATTATGAAAAACTGTTTTTT.

This chain links TRBV28 with TRBJ2-7; maybe TRBD2 (5 bases). The CDR3 is 18 amino acids. Per germline, CDR1 MDHEN and CDR2 SYDVKM. V lost 7 bases and J lost 4, with 29 bases in between. CDR3: CASTGFGGGGFKVYEQYF. CDR3 nucleotides: TGTGCCAGCACCGGGTTCGGTGGAGGTGGTTTTAAAGTGTACGAGCAGTACTTC.

This clone has just one count. The gene calls are TRBV5-8 and TRBJ1-1; 7 bases map to TRBD1. Germline V gene sequence: CDR1 SGHTS, CDR2 YDEGEE. The trim removed 0 bases at V and 0 bases at J, leaving 8 bases unmatched. This CDR3 spans 17 amino acids. CDR3 residues: CASSLGWAGGLNTEAFF. CDR3 coding DNA: TGTGCCAGCAGCTTGGGATGGGCAGGGGGATTGAACACTGAAGCTTTCTTT.

The chain is built from TRBV7-2 and TRBJ2-2, with 8 bases that match TRBD2. V dropped 1 base and J dropped 5; count of bases not matched to a gene: 6. The CDR3 is 16 amino acids. Germline V gives CDR1 SGHTA, CDR2 FQGNSA. DNA of the CDR3: TGTGCCAGCAGCTTAGTAGCGGGATCAGGAACCGGGGAGCTGTTTTTT. Amino acids: CASSLVAGSGTGELFF.

In nucleotides, the CDR3 is TGTGCCTGGTCGGGACAGCCTAATGAAAAACTGTTTTTT. This gives the protein CAWSGQPNEKLFF. The J gene is TRBJ1-4, the V gene TRBV30, with TRBD1 matching 7 bases. Unmatched junction bases numbered 3, after V lost 5 bases and J lost 3 bases. Germline CDR1 is GTSNPN and CDR2 is SVGIG (reference sequence). The CDR3 covers 13 residues.

The rearrangement uses TRBV5-5 and TRBJ1-2; maybe TRBD1 (6 bases). The CDR3 runs 17 residues. V shed 2 bases and J shed 5 bases, with 22 bases lying between them. From germline, CDR1 is SGHKS and CDR2 YYEKEE (reference sequence). The CDR3 DNA sequence: TGTGCCAGCAGCTTATCACCCCCCTGGGACAAGTCTTATGGCTACACCTTC. It specifies CASSLSPPWDKSYGYTF.

The chain recombines TRBV9 with TRBJ1-3; D unclear. The V gene lost 3 bases and the J gene lost 1 base, with 11 bases spanning the gap. This CDR3 contains 15 residues. Per the germline V gene, CDR1 is SGDLS and CDR2 is YYNGEE. The CDR3 nucleotides are TGTGCCAGCAGCGCTCTACCGTATTCTGGAAACACCATATATTTT. Translated, it gives CASSALPYSGNTIYF.

This clone occurred once. The rearrangement links TRBV5-6 to TRBJ2-1, with a possible D match to TRBD1 (6 bases). Germline loops: CDR1 SGHDT, CDR2 YYEEEE. The ends were cut back, 1 base at V and 4 bases at J, with 12 bases in the middle. The CDR3 covers 15 residues. The CDR3 here is CASSLLDRDYNEQFF. The DNA for the CDR3 is TGTGCCAGCAGCTTGTTGGACAGAGATTACAATGAGCAGTTCTTC.

This clone was seen a handful of times. This rearrangement joins TRBV19 to TRBJ1-4; TRBD1 agrees at 10 bases. V lost 3 bases and J lost 6; bases outside the gene matches: 4. This CDR3 contains 15 residues. CDR1 and CDR2 from the germline V gene are LNHDA and SQIVND (reference sequence). CDR3 DNA sequence: TGTGCCAGTAGTATCTGGACAGGGGGTCATGAAAAACTGTTTTTT. It is translated as CASSIWTGGHEKLFF.

This clone was observed a single time. The rearrangement uses TRBV19 and TRBJ1-5; D gene unclear. The V end lost 7 bases, the J end lost 2 bases, and 6 bases lay between the germline ends. CDR3 length: 12 amino acids. The V gene's germline CDR1 is LNHDA and CDR2 SQIVND (reference sequence). The chain's CDR3 is CASMARNQPQHF. For the CDR3, the DNA is TGTGCCAGTATGGCCCGCAATCAGCCCCAGCATTTT.

V is TRBV19 and J is TRBJ2-3; 13 bases are a match to TRBD2. Germline CDR1 is LNHDA and CDR2 is SQIVND (reference sequence). The J segment lost 5 bases and the V segment lost 6 bases, leaving 5 bases of the junction unmatched. CDR3 length equals 15 residues. The CDR3 here is CASRGLAGLKDTQYF. CDR3 sequence (DNA): TGTGCCAGTAGGGGACTAGCGGGGCTGAAAGATACGCAGTATTTT.

The chain recombines TRBV5-6 with TRBJ2-7, with 8 bases matching TRBD1. This CDR3 spans 14 amino acids. The V gene end was trimmed by 3 bases and the J gene end by 7 bases; junction bases not matched to a gene: 9. The V gene's germline CDR1 is SGHDT and CDR2 YYEEEE. The DNA for the CDR3 is TGTGCCAGCAGCTACGACAGGGGATCGGGTGAGCAGTACTTC. Translated: CASSYDRGSGEQYF.

CDR3 region: CAWASGSPGNTIYF. The CDR3 nucleotides read TGTGCCTGGGCCTCAGGAAGCCCTGGAAACACCATATATTTT. V and J are TRBV30 and TRBJ1-3; D remains unclear. CDR1 is GTSNPN and CDR2 is SVGIG in the germline V gene (reference sequence). Trimming took 5 bases from V and 2 from J, leaving 13 bases between them. This CDR3 region has 14 residues.

The gene calls are TRBV28 and TRBJ1-2, with D possibly being TRBD1 (5 bases). The CDR3 runs 18 residues. V was pared by 5 bases and J by 4 bases, with 26 bases between. Germline V gives CDR1 MDHEN, CDR2 SYDVKM. The chain's CDR3 is CASSIAPSWGTESYGYTF. The CDR3 DNA follows: TGTGCCAGCAGTATAGCGCCCTCGTGGGGGACTGAAAGCTATGGCTACACCTTC.

The CDR3 here is CASSSRGRGISYEQYF. In nucleotides, the CDR3 is TGTGCCAGCAGCTCGCGTGGGCGGGGGATCTCCTACGAGCAGTACTTC. V is TRBV5-8 and J is TRBJ2-7, with 7 bases aligning to TRBD2. There are 16 residues in the CDR3. The junction had 9 bases not matched to a gene; V was cut back by 3 bases and J by 0 bases. Germline CDR1 and CDR2: SGHTS and YDEGEE.

The chain couples TRBV2 to TRBJ1-1; TRBD1 might be the D (6 bases). Germline lookup yields CDR1 SNHLY and CDR2 FYNNEI. The CDR3 covers 15 residues. V was shortened by 4 bases and J by 1 base, with 13 bases between the two germline ends. This CDR3 reads CASSVKGGANTEAFF. The CDR3 bases are TGTGCCAGCAGTGTGAAAGGGGGGGCGAACACTGAAGCTTTCTTT.

The rearrangement joins TRBV4-3 to TRBJ2-7; D ambiguous. Germline V gene sequence: CDR1 LGHNA, CDR2 YSLEER. The ends were cut back, 1 base at V and 6 bases at J, with 10 bases in the middle. The CDR3 extends over 13 amino acids. The CDR3 DNA sequence: TGCGCCAGCAGCCAAGCACTACGATCCGAGCAGTACTTC. It yields the protein CASSQALRSEQYF.

The J gene is TRBJ2-7, the V gene TRBV11-2, with D perhaps TRBD2 (5 bases). The CDR3 runs 13 residues. The germline V and J ends were trimmed by 0 bases and 11 bases, with 14 bases remaining between them. The germline CDR1 and CDR2 sequences are SGHAT and FQNNGV. CDR3 sequence: CASSLEAGGSEYF. CDR3 nucleotides: TGTGCCAGCAGCTTAGAAGCAGGAGGTTCTGAGTACTTC.

This clone is a singleton in its sample. The chain has TRBV27 and TRBJ1-1; D perhaps matches TRBD1 (5 bases). Germline CDR1 MNHEY, CDR2 SMNVEV (reference sequence). With 0 bases removed from V and 10 bases from J, the gap between germline ends came to 9 bases. This CDR3 comprises 12 residues. CDR3 sequence reads: CASSLSRGRAFF. The CDR3 region has the DNA TGTGCCAGCAGTTTATCCCGGGGGAGAGCTTTCTTT.

This clone was counted once. This chain joins TRBV5-1 and TRBJ2-3, with 9 bases lining up with TRBD2. Germline V CDR1 and CDR2: SGHRS, YFSETQ. Unmatched junction bases numbered 2, after V lost 0 bases and J lost 6 bases. The CDR3 runs to 14 residues. CDR3 region: CASSLELAGDTQYF. CDR3 nucleotide sequence: TGCGCCAGCAGCTTGGAGCTAGCGGGGGATACGCAGTATTTT.

J is TRBJ1-5 and V is TRBV6-5; tentative D call: TRBD1 (6 bases). Trimming shortened V by 5 bases and J by 5 bases, and 13 bases separated the two germline ends. This CDR3 comprises 14 residues. Looked up from germline, CDR1 is MNHEY and CDR2 is SVGAGI. Here the CDR3 reads CASSATGIYQPQHF. CDR3 nucleotide sequence: TGTGCCAGCAGTGCAACAGGGATCTATCAGCCCCAGCATTTT.

The rearrangement uses TRBV5-8 and TRBJ2-3, with D possibly TRBD2 on 5 matching bases. V was pared by 5 bases and J by 2 bases, with 9 bases between. The CDR3 length is 13 residues. Germline V gene lookup returns CDR1 SGHTS and CDR2 YDEGEE. Written as DNA, the CDR3 is TGTGCCAGCAGTGGACTTAACACAGATACGCAGTATTTT. This gives the protein CASSGLNTDTQYF. Full variable domain (missing parts from reference TRBV5-8 and TRBJ2-3): EAGVTQSPTHLIKTRGQQATLRCSPISGHTSVYWYQQALGLGLQFLLWYDEGEERNRGNFPPRFSGRQFPNYSSELNVNALELEDSALYLCASSGLNTDTQYFGPGTRLTVL.